This TCR beta chain stems from a study of early T cells in non-severe SARS-CoV-2 infection. Points from the study as a whole: Using VDJdb, the matching emphasized anti-spike CD8 responses while missing private and CD4 specificities.

Trimming pared 2 bases from V and 5 bases from J, leaving 18 bases between. Germline V gene data show CDR1 as MGHRA and CDR2 as YSYEKL. The CDR3 consists of 16 residues. About this clonotype: Antigen: not known.

TCRdb recomputed calls from the 5' RACE reads with MiXCR, one row per CDR3 protein. The sample has about 55,000 distinct CDR3 sequences; 15% are singletons. The sequencing used whole blood, collected at baseline. The chain recombines TRBV4-1 with TRBJ2-5, with D perhaps assigned TRBD1 or TRBD2 (5 bases each). The receptor was isolated from an adult who was a healthcare worker with PCR-confirmed SARS-CoV-2 infection or an uninfected control (not recorded which). The CDR3, as DNA: TGCGCCAGCAGCCAAATAGGTCTTAGGGGAGCCGAGACCCAGTACTTC. This sequence encodes CASSQIGLRGAETQYF.